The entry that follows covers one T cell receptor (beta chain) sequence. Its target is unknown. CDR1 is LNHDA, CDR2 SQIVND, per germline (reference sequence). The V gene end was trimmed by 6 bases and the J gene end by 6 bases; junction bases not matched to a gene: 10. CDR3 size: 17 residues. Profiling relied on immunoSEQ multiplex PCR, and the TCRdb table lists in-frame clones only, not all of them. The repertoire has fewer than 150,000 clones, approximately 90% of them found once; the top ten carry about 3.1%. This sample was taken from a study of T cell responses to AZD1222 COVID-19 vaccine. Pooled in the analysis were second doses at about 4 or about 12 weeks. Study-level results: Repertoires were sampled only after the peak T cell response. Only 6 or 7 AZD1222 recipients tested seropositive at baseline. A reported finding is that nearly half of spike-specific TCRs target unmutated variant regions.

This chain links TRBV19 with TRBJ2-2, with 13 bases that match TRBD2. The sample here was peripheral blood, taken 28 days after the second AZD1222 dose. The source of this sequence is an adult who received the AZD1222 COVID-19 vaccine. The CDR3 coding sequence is TGTGCCAGTAGGGAACTAGCGGGAGGGCCGATACCCGGGGAGCTGTTTTTT. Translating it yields CASRELAGGPIPGELFF.